This T cell receptor (beta chain) came from a study of control samples from healthy donors and cancer patients. Repertoires were generated with immunoSEQ multiplex PCR, while TCRdb's copy carries only in-frame clones and drops some. The sample shows around 130,000 clones, roughly 91% of them seen only once. The CDR3 totals 13 residues. Germline-derived CDR1 and CDR2 are SQVTM and ANQGSEA. Trimming took 4 bases from V and 0 from J, leaving 9 bases between them. The specimen was PBMCs. The TCR originated in a man aged 50-60 years with head and neck cancer. This chain joins TRBV29-1 and TRBJ2-5; D is unclear. The CDR3 nucleotides are TGCAGCGTTGTTTGGGAAAACCAAGAGACCCAGTACTTC. This sequence encodes CSVVWENQETQYF.